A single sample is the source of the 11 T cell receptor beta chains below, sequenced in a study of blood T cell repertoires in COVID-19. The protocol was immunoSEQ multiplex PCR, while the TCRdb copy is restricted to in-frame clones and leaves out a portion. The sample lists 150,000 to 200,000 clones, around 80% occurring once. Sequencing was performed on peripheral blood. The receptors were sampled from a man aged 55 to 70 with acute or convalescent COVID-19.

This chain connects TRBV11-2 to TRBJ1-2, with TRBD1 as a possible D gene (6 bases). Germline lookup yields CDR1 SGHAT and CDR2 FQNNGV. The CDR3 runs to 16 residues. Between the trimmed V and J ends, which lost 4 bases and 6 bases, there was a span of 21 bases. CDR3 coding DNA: TGTGCCAGCAGCTCCTACACAGGGTACGGAAATAATGGCTACACCTTC. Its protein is CASSSYTGYGNNGYTF.

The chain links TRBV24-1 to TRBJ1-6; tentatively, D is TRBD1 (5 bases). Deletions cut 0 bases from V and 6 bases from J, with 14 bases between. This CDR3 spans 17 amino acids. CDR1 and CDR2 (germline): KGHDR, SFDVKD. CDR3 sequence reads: CATSDLGGGEGNSPLHF. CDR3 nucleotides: TGTGCCACCAGTGATTTGGGGGGGGGAGAGGGTAATTCACCCCTCCACTTT.

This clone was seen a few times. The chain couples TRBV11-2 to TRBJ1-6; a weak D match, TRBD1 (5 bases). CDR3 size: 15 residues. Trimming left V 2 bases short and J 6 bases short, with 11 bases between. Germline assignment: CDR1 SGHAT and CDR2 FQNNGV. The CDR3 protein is CASSLSGRGNSPLHF. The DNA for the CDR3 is TGTGCCAGCAGCTTATCGGGTAGGGGTAATTCACCCCTCCACTTT.

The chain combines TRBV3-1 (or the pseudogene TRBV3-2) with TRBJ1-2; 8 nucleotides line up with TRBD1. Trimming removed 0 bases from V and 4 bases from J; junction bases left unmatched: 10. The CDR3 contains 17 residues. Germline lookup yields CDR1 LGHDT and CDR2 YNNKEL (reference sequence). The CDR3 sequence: CASSQEGTGGEFYGYTF. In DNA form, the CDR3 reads TGTGCCAGCAGCCAAGAGGGGACAGGAGGAGAATTCTATGGCTACACCTTC.

In DNA, the CDR3 is TGTGCCAGCAGTTACCGGGCAGGGGGGAACACTGAAGCTTTCTTT. It codes for CASSYRAGGNTEAFF. V and J are TRBV6-5 and TRBJ1-1, with 7 nucleotides matching TRBD1. V trimming: 2 bases; J trimming: 1 base; junction bases outside the gene matches: 4. This CDR3 is 15 amino acids long. CDR1 and CDR2 (germline): MNHEY, SVGAGI.

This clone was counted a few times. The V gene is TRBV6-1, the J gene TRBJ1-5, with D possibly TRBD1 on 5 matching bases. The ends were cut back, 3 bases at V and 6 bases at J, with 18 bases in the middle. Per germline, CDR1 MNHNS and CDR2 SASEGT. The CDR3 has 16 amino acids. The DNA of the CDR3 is TGTGCCAGCAGTGATGCGGGACTCACGTTCCGTCAGCCCCAGCATTTT. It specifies CASSDAGLTFRQPQHF.

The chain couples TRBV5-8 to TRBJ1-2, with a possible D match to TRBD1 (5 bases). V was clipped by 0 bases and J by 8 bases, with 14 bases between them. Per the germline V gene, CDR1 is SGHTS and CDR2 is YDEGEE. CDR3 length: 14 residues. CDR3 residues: CASSLDPRVGGYTF. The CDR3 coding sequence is TGTGCCAGCAGCTTGGATCCCAGGGTGGGCGGCTACACCTTC.

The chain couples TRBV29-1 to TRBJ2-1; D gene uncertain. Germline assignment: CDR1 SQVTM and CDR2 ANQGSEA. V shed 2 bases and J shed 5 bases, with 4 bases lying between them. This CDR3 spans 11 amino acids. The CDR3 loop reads CSVEQNNEQFF. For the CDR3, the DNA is TGCAGCGTTGAACAGAACAATGAGCAGTTCTTC.

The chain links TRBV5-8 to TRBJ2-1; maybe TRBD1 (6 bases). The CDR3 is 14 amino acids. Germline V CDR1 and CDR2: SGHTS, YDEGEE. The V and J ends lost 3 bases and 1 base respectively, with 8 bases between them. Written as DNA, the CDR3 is TGTGCCAGCAGCTCAGGACAGTCCTACAATGAGCAGTTCTTC. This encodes CASSSGQSYNEQFF.

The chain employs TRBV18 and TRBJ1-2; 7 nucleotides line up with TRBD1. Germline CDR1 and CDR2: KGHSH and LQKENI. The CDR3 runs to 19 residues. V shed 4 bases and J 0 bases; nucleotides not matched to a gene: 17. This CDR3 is CASSLSFTRQGPTNYGYTF. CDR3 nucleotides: TGTGCCAGCTCACTCTCCTTTACAAGACAGGGACCTACTAACTATGGCTACACCTTC.

The CDR3 DNA reads TGCAGCGCGAGGAGGACAGGGGATAACACCGGGGAGCTGTTTTTT. It yields the protein CSARRTGDNTGELFF. The V call is TRBV29-1, the J call TRBJ2-2; 9 bases are a match to TRBD1. Germline CDR1 SQVTM, CDR2 ANQGSEA. CDR3 size: 15 residues. With V trimmed by 7 bases and J by 2 bases, 8 bases remained unmatched.